Included here is one T cell receptor (beta chain) sequence, with context. The target antigen is unknown. The sample originates from a study of shared clonotypes between healthy human individuals. For the study at large: Those who served as donors were a couple of women and three men between the ages of 18 and 49.

From CD4+ cells came CD45RA+ naive and CD45RA-negative memory subsets. As handled by the study authors: ImmunoSEQ yielded junction-only sequences lacking quality scores, so filtering differed. Only in-frame clones appear in the TCRdb table, and some are missing; sequencing was by immunoSEQ multiplex PCR. Clone size and the V and J calls come from that table; the DNA yielded D and trimming. This sample has around 2.5 million clones; roughly 93% occur once, and the top ten carry more than 0.35%. The study's findings and limits: The researchers took only blood, and tissue repertoires probably look different.

The clonotype comes from a man aged 18-30 years in good health. Some clones in this sample may be carry-over from other donors' samples. What was sequenced was naive CD4+ T cells from PBMCs. Documented subset: CD45RA+ positively selected.

CDR3 coding DNA: TGTGCCAGCAGCTTCAGTACCCAGGGGGAAGCTTTCTTT. This encodes CASSFSTQGEAFF. This chain links TRBV7-3 with TRBJ1-1; D possibly corresponds to TRBD1 (6 bases). CDR1 and CDR2 (germline): SGHTA, FQGTGA. The CDR3 totals 13 residues. The V gene lost 3 bases and the J gene lost 8 bases, with 13 bases spanning the gap.